One sample yielded the 23 T cell receptor beta chains listed below, sequenced in a study of shared clonotypes between healthy human individuals. Only CD45RO-negative cells positively selected for CCR7 counted as naive CD8 cells, so terminally differentiated effector memory CD45RA+ cells were excluded. Method: immunoSEQ multiplex PCR; TCRdb's copy keeps in-frame clones and lacks some. The sample includes about 1,800,000 clones, around 96% of them seen just once. The sequencing sample was made of naive CD8+ T cells sorted from blood. These receptors all stem from a man aged 18 to 35 in good health.

DNA of the CDR3: TGTGCCAGCAGCCAGGGGCTAGCGGGAATTCAGGCCGAGCAGTACTTC. Its protein is CASSQGLAGIQAEQYF. This chain links TRBV7-9 with TRBJ2-7; TRBD2 agrees at 9 bases. The CDR3 sequence is 16 residues long. Germline CDR1 is SEHNR and CDR2 is FQNEAQ (reference sequence). Unmatched junction bases numbered 14, after V lost 5 bases and J lost 6 bases.

The V and J genes are TRBV6-5 and TRBJ1-1; no reliable D call. With 1 base removed from V and 0 bases from J, the gap between germline ends came to 9 bases. Germline values: CDR1 MNHEY, CDR2 SVGAGI. The CDR3 is made up of 15 amino acids. DNA of the CDR3: TGTGCCAGCAGTTACTACGGGGATTTGAACACTGAAGCTTTCTTT. This codes for CASSYYGDLNTEAFF.

The chain joins TRBV2 to TRBJ1-6; 7 nucleotides agree with TRBD1. The CDR3 totals 16 residues. Germline V gene lookup returns CDR1 SNHLY and CDR2 FYNNEI. V gave up 7 bases and J gave up 4 bases; unmatched junction bases: 10. The CDR3 spells CASIKGQKLYNSPLHF. The CDR3 nucleotides are TGTGCCAGCATCAAGGGACAGAAACTTTATAATTCACCCCTCCACTTT. The whole variable domain, remainder taken from reference TRBV2 and TRBJ1-6, is EPEVTQTPSHQVTQMGQEVILRCVPISNHLYFYWYRQILGQKVEFLVSFYNNEISEKSEIFDDQFSVERPDGSNFTLKIRSTKLEDSAMYFCASIKGQKLYNSPLHFGNGTRLTVT.

The genes are TRBV19 and TRBJ1-4, with TRBD1 as a possible D gene (5 bases). This CDR3 is 16 amino acids long. The germline gives CDR1 LNHDA, CDR2 SQIVND (reference sequence). V shed 6 bases and J shed 3 bases, with 17 bases lying between them. The chain's CDR3 is CASSIMSTASNEKLFF. The CDR3 nucleotides read TGTGCCAGTAGCATAATGTCGACAGCTTCTAATGAAAAACTGTTTTTT. The full variable domain, in which reference TRBV19 and TRBJ1-4 provide the parts outside the CDR3, is DGGITQSPKYLFRKEGQNVTLSCEQNLNHDAMYWYRQDPGQGLRLIYYSQIVNDFQKGDIAEGYSVSREKKESFPLTVTSAQKNPTAFYLCASSIMSTASNEKLFFGSGTQLSVL.

The table lists this clone with a count of one. CDR3 DNA: TGCGCCAGCAGCCAGGTTCATGGAGGGAGCGGGGAGCTGTTTTTT. Amino acid sequence: CASSQVHGGSGELFF. The chain joins TRBV4-1 to TRBJ2-2, with TRBD2 as a possible D gene (6 bases). The germline V gene encodes CDR1 MGHRA and CDR2 YSYEKL. Trimming removed 3 bases from V and 7 bases from J, with 15 bases in between. This CDR3 comprises 15 residues.

This chain joins TRBV9 and TRBJ2-2; D is ambiguous. The V gene's germline CDR1 is SGDLS and CDR2 YYNGEE. Trimming left V 3 bases short and J 8 bases short, with 5 bases between. The CDR3 contains 11 residues. CDR3 nucleotides: TGTGCCAGCAGCGAGGAAGGGGAGCTGTTTTTT. Its translation: CASSEEGELFF.

This chain connects TRBV19 to TRBJ2-7; the match to TRBD1 covers 8 bases. The CDR3 runs 15 residues. V trimming: 2 bases; J trimming: 3 bases; junction bases outside the gene matches: 6. Germline loops: CDR1 LNHDA, CDR2 SQIVND (reference sequence). The CDR3 sequence: CASSITSGGLYEQYF. The CDR3 DNA reads TGTGCCAGTAGTATAACGTCAGGGGGCCTCTACGAGCAGTACTTC. Complete variable domain (other parts from reference TRBV19 and TRBJ2-7): DGGITQSPKYLFRKEGQNVTLSCEQNLNHDAMYWYRQDPGQGLRLIYYSQIVNDFQKGDIAEGYSVSREKKESFPLTVTSAQKNPTAFYLCASSITSGGLYEQYFGPGTRLTVT.

The V and J genes are TRBV27 and TRBJ2-7; a possible D gene is TRBD1 (7 bases). Looked up from germline, CDR1 is MNHEY and CDR2 is SMNVEV (reference sequence). The V end lost 8 bases, the J end lost 7 bases, and 21 bases lay between the germline ends. The CDR3 has 14 residues. CDR3: CASVPRDSPREQYF. The CDR3, as DNA: TGTGCCAGCGTCCCGCGGGACAGCCCGAGGGAGCAGTACTTC.

This sequence joins TRBV27 and TRBJ2-1; TRBD2 might be the D (6 bases). This CDR3 has 15 amino acids. Germline assignment: CDR1 MNHEY and CDR2 SMNVEV (reference sequence). Trimming shortened V by 5 bases and J by 5 bases, and 16 bases separated the two germline ends. DNA of the CDR3: TGTGCCAGCAGTCCCCGGCGGGGTACCCACAATGAGCAGTTCTTC. Translation gives CASSPRRGTHNEQFF.

As for this clone: This specimen includes other DNA sequences encoding the same CDR3. The chain uses TRBV6-5 and TRBJ1-1, with D unclear. Trimming cost V 2 bases and J 0 bases, with 7 bases left between them. CDR3 length equals 14 residues. Germline V gene data show CDR1 as MNHEY and CDR2 as SVGAGI. The CDR3 coding sequence is TGTGCCAGCAGTTACAGGCAATTGAACACTGAAGCTTTCTTT. Translating gives CASSYRQLNTEAFF.

CDR3 in amino acids: CASSQEYGNTGELFF. CDR3 DNA sequence: TGCGCCAGCAGCCAAGAATATGGGAACACCGGGGAGCTGTTTTTT. The chain links TRBV4-3 to TRBJ2-2; D is uncertain. Germline V lookup: CDR1 LGHNA, CDR2 YSLEER. The CDR3 runs 15 residues. Trimming shortened V by 0 bases and J by 1 base, and 6 bases separated the two germline ends.

This rearrangement joins TRBV19 to TRBJ2-5; D perhaps matches TRBD1 (6 bases). Germline-derived CDR1 and CDR2 are LNHDA and SQIVND (reference sequence). This CDR3 is 15 amino acids long. The V end lost 5 bases, the J end lost 5 bases, and 18 bases lay between the germline ends. The CDR3: CASSPVDSSWETQYF. For the CDR3, the DNA is TGTGCCAGTAGTCCCGTGGACAGTTCTTGGGAGACCCAGTACTTC.

This chain joins TRBV11-2 and TRBJ2-7; 10 nucleotides agree with TRBD2. The CDR3 is made up of 14 amino acids. Germline V gives CDR1 SGHAT, CDR2 FQNNGV. The V gene end was trimmed by 3 bases and the J gene end by 3 bases; junction bases not matched to a gene: 2. The CDR3 region is CASSLERGGYEQYF. CDR3 nucleotide sequence: TGTGCCAGCAGCTTGGAGCGGGGGGGCTACGAGCAGTACTTC.

The chain carries TRBV11-2 and TRBJ2-7, with D unresolved. Germline values: CDR1 SGHAT, CDR2 FQNNGV. The CDR3 extends over 12 amino acids. The V end was cut by 7 bases, the J end by 7 bases, with 14 bases between. The CDR3 bases are TGTGCCAGCACCCAACCATACACGGAGCAGTACTTC. Translated, it gives CASTQPYTEQYF.

With regard to this clone: Different DNA sequences within this sample yield the same CDR3. The gene calls are TRBV4-3 and TRBJ2-1, with TRBD2 matching 8 bases. CDR3 length: 17 residues. Per the germline V gene, CDR1 is LGHNA and CDR2 is YSLEER. The trim removed 1 base at V and 0 bases at J, leaving 5 bases unmatched. In DNA form, the CDR3 reads TGCGCCAGCAGCCAAGGGTTAGCGGGATCCTCCTACAATGAGCAGTTCTTC. Its translation is CASSQGLAGSSYNEQFF.

The V call is TRBV6-4, the J call TRBJ2-4, with D perhaps TRBD2 (6 bases). The CDR3 totals 18 residues. The germline gives CDR1 MRHNA, CDR2 SNTAGT. V was cut by 9 bases and J by 0 bases, with 24 bases left in between. CDR3 sequence: CASLVYREYTLAKNIQYF. In DNA form, the CDR3 reads TGTGCCAGTTTAGTCTACCGGGAGTACACGCTAGCCAAAAACATTCAGTACTTC.

The rearrangement uses TRBV7-9 and TRBJ2-7; 9 bases are a match to TRBD1. Germline CDR1 reads SEHNR; CDR2 reads FQNEAQ (reference sequence). V shed 5 bases, J shed 1 base, and the junction held 6 bases outside the gene matches. This CDR3 has 15 amino acids. CDR3: CASSARGQGSYEQYF. CDR3 in DNA: TGTGCCAGCAGCGCCCGGGGACAGGGTTCCTACGAGCAGTACTTC.

CDR3 loop: CASSLSDEQFF. CDR3 in DNA: TGTGCCAGCAGCCTATCTGATGAGCAGTTCTTC. The chain uses TRBV11-2 and TRBJ2-1; D is unclear. From germline, CDR1 is SGHAT and CDR2 FQNNGV. This CDR3 has 11 residues. V lost 5 bases to trimming and J lost 8 bases, with 7 bases between them.

V and J are TRBV4-1 and TRBJ2-1; 9 nucleotides match TRBD2. The V segment lost 2 bases and the J segment 8 bases; nucleotides outside the gene matches: 10. Germline CDR1 and CDR2: MGHRA and YSYEKL. This CDR3 comprises 16 residues. The CDR3 is CASSQPPAGGSDEQFF. CDR3 nucleotides: TGCGCCAGCAGCCAACCTCCCGCGGGAGGGTCGGATGAGCAGTTCTTC.

This clone was recorded only once. The V call is TRBV27, the J call TRBJ2-2; 8 positions match TRBD1. With 6 bases clipped from V and 5 bases from J, the junction kept 11 bases outside the gene matches. CDR3 length equals 16 residues. The germline V gene encodes CDR1 MNHEY and CDR2 SMNVEV (reference sequence). Written as DNA, the CDR3 is TGTGCCAGCAGCCCTCATCAGGGGGCGTGGACCGGGGAGCTGTTTTTT. It is translated as CASSPHQGAWTGELFF.

This clone showed up just once. In the same sample, other DNA sequences code for this CDR3. The V and J genes are TRBV27 and TRBJ1-1; D uncertain. CDR1 is MNHEY and CDR2 is SMNVEV in the germline V gene (reference sequence). This CDR3 contains 13 residues. V shed 5 bases and J shed 2 bases, with 9 bases lying between them. The CDR3 here is CASSPGGNTEAFF. The CDR3 bases are TGTGCCAGCAGTCCCGGCGGTAACACTGAAGCTTTCTTT.

This rearrangement joins TRBV7-6 to TRBJ2-6; D call uncertain. Germline V gives CDR1 SGHVS, CDR2 FNYEAQ. The CDR3 totals 10 residues. The V gene lost 11 bases and the J gene lost 2 bases, with 1 base spanning the gap. The CDR3 DNA sequence: TGTGCCGCTGGGGCCAACGTCCTGACTTTC. This translates into CAAGANVLTF.

The rearrangement uses TRBV12-1 and TRBJ1-6. TRBV12-1 is designated a pseudogene. The CDR3 runs to 10 residues. The CDR3 loop is CASRNSPLHF. In nucleotides, the CDR3 is TGTGCCAGCAGGAATTCACCCCTCCACTTT.